This entry concerns a single TCR beta chain. What it binds is unknown. Some clones are missing from TCRdb's copy, which holds only in-frame ones; the method was immunoSEQ multiplex PCR. This sample has 4,500 or so clones, with roughly 79% found just once. Histologic diagnosis was independently verified by two lung pathologists. This CDR3 is built from 18 residues. Germline CDR1 reads LNHNV; CDR2 reads YYDKDF (reference sequence). The V and J ends lost 0 bases and 1 base, in that order; junction bases with no gene match: 4. This specimen belongs to a study of immune evolution from preneoplasia to lung adenocarcinoma. Study observations and caveats: From normal lung to invasive adenocarcinoma, top clone frequencies appeared to decrease.

The sequence derives from a donor of 70 years or more with lung adenocarcinoma. The specimen sequenced was FFPE adjacent normal lung tissue. The V gene is TRBV15, the J gene TRBJ2-2; 11 nucleotides align to TRBD2. The CDR3, as DNA: TGTGCCACCAGCAGAGAGAGGGGGACTAGCGGGAACACCGGGGAGCTGTTTTTT. Translation: CATSRERGTSGNTGELFF. The full variable domain, its missing parts supplied by reference TRBV15 and TRBJ2-2, is DAMVIQNPRYQVTQFGKPVTLSCSQTLNHNVMYWYQQKSSQAPKLLFHYYDKDFNNEADTPDNFQSRRPNTSFCFLDIRSPGLGDTAMYLCATSRERGTSGNTGELFFGEGSRLTVL.